This TCR beta chain was documented in a study of CD8 T cells in ankylosing spondylitis. Findings and limits, study-wide: Matched synovial fluid from ankylosing spondylitis patients was reported to be enriched for disease-linked clones.

This clonotype was observed a handful of times. Its specificity is not known. The CDR3 extends over 13 amino acids. CDR1 SQVTM and CDR2 ANQGSEA come from the germline V gene. Trimming took 4 bases from V and 2 from J, leaving 10 bases between them. MiXCR, applied by TCRdb to the 5' RACE reads, yields one record per CDR3 protein. The repertoire includes 250,000 or so distinct CDR3 sequences, 20% to 30% of them detected once, and around 0.58% sits in the top ten. Sequencing was carried out using blood, either unsorted or a sorted T cell fraction (not recorded which). The gene calls are TRBV29-1 and TRBJ2-3; possible D gene TRBD2, 5 bases. This TCR was sampled from a male donor with ankylosing spondylitis or in good health (not recorded which). The CDR3 bases are TGCAGCGTTGGGAGGCCCCACACAGATACGCAGTATTTT. Amino acid sequence: CSVGRPHTDTQYF.